The 25 T cell receptor beta chains below come from one sample, sequenced in a study of cytomegalovirus exposure and HLA in healthy donors. Profiled with immunoSEQ multiplex PCR; TCRdb holds only in-frame clones, not every one. The sample lists 50,000 to 65,000 clones, roughly nine tenths occurring once. Sequenced sample: PBMCs. Every receptor here comes from a woman aged 18-30 years in good health and CMV-seronegative.

This sequence joins TRBV12-5 and TRBJ2-7, with D possibly matching TRBD2 (5 bases). Germline-derived CDR1 and CDR2 are LGHNT and FRNRAP. Trimming took 3 bases from V and 3 from J, leaving 24 bases between them. This CDR3 is built from 18 residues. The CDR3, as DNA: TGTGCTAGTGGTTTTAACCGGGATCAAGGTACTGGGGACTACGAGCAGTACTTC. It translates to CASGFNRDQGTGDYEQYF.

This clone was detected a few times. The chain has TRBV2 and TRBJ1-5; D possibly corresponds to TRBD1 (5 bases). CDR3 length: 15 residues. Germline V gene data show CDR1 as SNHLY and CDR2 as FYNNEI. Trimming left V 3 bases short and J 2 bases short, with 11 bases between. CDR3 in amino acids: CASSDGGVGNQPQHF. DNA for the CDR3: TGTGCCAGCAGTGACGGGGGAGTAGGCAATCAGCCCCAGCATTTT.

This clone was found once. This chain connects TRBV4-1 to TRBJ1-5; the D gene is possibly TRBD1 (5 bases). Germline loops: CDR1 MGHRA, CDR2 YSYEKL. The V end was cut by 8 bases, the J end by 2 bases, with 19 bases between. CDR3 length: 16 amino acids. The CDR3 DNA sequence: TGCGCCAGCTCCCCTGTGGCAGGGATAGGCAATCAGCCCCAGCATTTT. This translates into CASSPVAGIGNQPQHF.

DNA for the CDR3: TGTGCCAGCAGTTTAACTGGGGGCAGTCAGCCCCAGCATTTT. This codes for CASSLTGGSQPQHF. This chain connects TRBV6-5 to TRBJ1-5; TRBD1 might be the D (6 bases). The CDR3 is 14 amino acids. CDR1 is MNHEY, CDR2 SVGAGI, per germline. Trimming removed 4 bases from V and 6 bases from J, with 13 bases in between.

V gene TRBV9 combines with J gene TRBJ1-1; TRBD1 might be the D (6 bases). There are 14 residues in the CDR3. V was trimmed by 5 bases and J by 1 base, leaving 12 bases between them. Germline V gene sequence: CDR1 SGDLS, CDR2 YYNGEE. CDR3: CASSLGGPNTEAFF. CDR3 DNA: TGTGCCAGCAGTCTAGGGGGTCCGAACACTGAAGCTTTCTTT.

V and J are TRBV13 and TRBJ1-1; no clear D gene. Trimming left V 0 bases short and J 3 bases short, with 8 bases between. The germline CDR1 and CDR2 sequences are PRHDT and FYEKMQ (reference sequence). CDR3 size: 14 residues. Here the CDR3 reads CASSLGQTYTEAFF. CDR3 bases: TGTGCCAGCAGCTTAGGGCAGACTTACACTGAAGCTTTCTTT.

This sequence joins TRBV6-5 and TRBJ1-2; D uncertain. Trimming pared 6 bases from V and 8 bases from J, leaving 22 bases between. The germline V gene encodes CDR1 MNHEY and CDR2 SVGAGI. The CDR3 has 15 amino acids. CDR3 in amino acids: CASSPGPVAGYGYTF. The CDR3 DNA reads as TGTGCCAGCAGCCCCGGCCCAGTAGCGGGTTACGGCTACACCTTC.

V and J are TRBV7-2 and TRBJ2-3; 8 bases are a match to TRBD2. Trimming at V came to 0 bases and at J to 5 bases, leaving 4 bases not matched to a gene. Germline assignment: CDR1 SGHTA and CDR2 FQGNSA. The CDR3 has 15 residues. CDR3 nucleotide sequence: TGTGCCAGCAGCTTAGCGGGGCTAGCGGGAGATACGCAGTATTTT. Translation gives CASSLAGLAGDTQYF.

As DNA, the CDR3 is TGTGCCAGCAGGACAGGCGGGCCTTATGGCTACACCTTC. As protein: CASRTGGPYGYTF. The chain employs TRBV2 and TRBJ1-2; maybe TRBD1 (6 bases). The CDR3 loop spans 13 amino acids. CDR1 is SNHLY, CDR2 FYNNEI, per germline. V shed 6 bases and J shed 5 bases, with 13 bases lying between them.

This chain connects TRBV5-1 to TRBJ2-7, with D tentatively TRBD1 (5 bases). CDR1 SGHRS and CDR2 YFSETQ come from the germline V gene. Trimming took 0 bases from V and 4 from J, leaving 14 bases between them. The CDR3 is made up of 15 amino acids. DNA of the CDR3: TGCGCCAGCAGCTTGGGGGCAGGGCTGACTTACGAGCAGTACTTC. It encodes CASSLGAGLTYEQYF.

CDR3 coding DNA: TGTGCCAGCAGCTTGTATGGACAGGGCGACGAGCAGTACTTC. Protein product: CASSLYGQGDEQYF. This chain uses TRBV5-4 with TRBJ2-7; TRBD1 matches at 8 bases. The CDR3 loop spans 14 amino acids. V gave up 1 base and J gave up 5 bases; unmatched junction bases: 5. The V gene's germline CDR1 is SGHNT and CDR2 YYREEE (reference sequence).

The chain carries TRBV18 and TRBJ2-5; possible D gene TRBD2, 5 bases. CDR1 and CDR2 (germline): KGHSH, LQKENI. CDR3 length: 14 amino acids. V gave up 6 bases and J gave up 5 bases, with 16 bases separating them. CDR3 protein: CASSGRAGGETQYF. The CDR3 DNA reads TGTGCCAGCTCCGGTCGGGCAGGCGGGGAGACCCAGTACTTC.

J is TRBJ2-3 and V is TRBV18; D is uncertain. The CDR3 is made up of 14 amino acids. V was trimmed by 6 bases and J by 0 bases, leaving 10 bases between them. The germline CDR1 and CDR2 sequences are KGHSH and LQKENI. The CDR3 region has the DNA TGTGCCAGCTCGCGGTACCCTAGCACAGATACGCAGTATTTT. It translates to CASSRYPSTDTQYF.

This clone was observed once. The genes are TRBV27 and TRBJ1-1; 9 bases are shared with TRBD1. There are 15 residues in the CDR3. After removal of 6 bases from V and 1 base from J, the junction contained 6 bases not matched to a gene. The germline gives CDR1 MNHEY, CDR2 SMNVEV (reference sequence). The CDR3 nucleotides read TGTGCCAGCAGGCTTACAGGGGGCGGGAACACTGAAGCTTTCTTT. Protein: CASRLTGGGNTEAFF.

V is TRBV28 and J is TRBJ1-2; D is perhaps TRBD1 (5 bases). This CDR3 has 15 amino acids. Per germline, CDR1 MDHEN and CDR2 SYDVKM. The V gene lost 1 base and the J gene lost 8 bases, with 17 bases spanning the gap. CDR3 bases: TGTGCCAGCAGTTTATATCTCCGGGCCGGGGGAGGCTACACCTTC. It is translated as CASSLYLRAGGGYTF.

V is TRBV10-3 and J is TRBJ2-1; the match to TRBD2 covers 14 bases. V shed 8 bases, J shed 9 bases, and the junction held 6 bases outside the gene matches. Germline CDR1 is ENHRY and CDR2 is SYGVKD. This CDR3 has 14 residues. CDR3 region: CAIGGTSGSREQFF. CDR3 nucleotide sequence: TGTGCCATCGGCGGGACTAGCGGGAGTCGTGAGCAGTTCTTC.

V is TRBV5-6 and J is TRBJ1-5; TRBD1 is a possible D gene (6 bases). Germline CDR1 reads SGHDT; CDR2 reads YYEEEE. Trimming removed 3 bases at V and 6 bases at J, with 16 bases between. The CDR3 runs to 15 residues. The CDR3 loop is CASSWGAGGSQPQHF. The CDR3 DNA reads as TGTGCCAGCAGCTGGGGTGCGGGGGGCAGTCAGCCCCAGCATTTT.

A note on this clone: Its ends do not fully match the called genes, so a read error is possible. V is TRBV7-7 and J is TRBJ2-5; the D gene is possibly TRBD2 (6 bases). The CDR3 sequence is 13 residues long. The germline gives CDR1 SSHAT, CDR2 FNYEAQ (reference sequence). The CDR3 loop reads CASSRDSKETQYF. The CDR3 DNA follows: TGTGCTAGCAGCCGGGACTCCAAAGAGACCCAGTACTTC. The full variable domain, rest sourced from reference TRBV7-7 and TRBJ2-5, is GAGVSQSPRYKVTKRGQDVTLRCDPISSHATLYWYQQALGQGPEFLTYFNYEAQPDKSGLPSDRFSAERPEGSISTLTIQRTEQRDSAMYRCASSRDSKETQYFGPGTRLLVL.

The chain is built from TRBV19 and TRBJ1-1; 10 positions agree with TRBD1. V was pared by 6 bases and J by 1 base, with 8 bases of the junction left unmatched. This CDR3 has 16 residues. Per germline, CDR1 LNHDA and CDR2 SQIVND (reference sequence). The CDR3 reads CASRVGDRGANTEAFF. Written as DNA, the CDR3 is TGTGCCAGTAGAGTAGGGGACAGGGGCGCGAACACTGAAGCTTTCTTT.

In nucleotides, the CDR3 is TGTGCCTGGAGTTGGCAGGGGCGGTACGAGCAGTACTTC. Translated: CAWSWQGRYEQYF. The V and J genes are TRBV30 and TRBJ2-7; tentatively, D is TRBD1 (6 bases). The V gene's germline CDR1 is GTSNPN and CDR2 SVGIG (reference sequence). This CDR3 is 13 amino acids long. Trimming stripped 2 bases from V and 4 bases from J, with 12 bases between.

This chain joins TRBV28 and TRBJ2-7, with D tentatively TRBD1 (6 bases). The V gene's germline CDR1 is MDHEN and CDR2 SYDVKM. V lost 7 bases to trimming and J lost 2 bases, with 12 bases between them. CDR3 length: 13 amino acids. Written as DNA, the CDR3 is TGTGCCAGCACGCCAAGGGGGACCTACGAGCAGTACTTC. Translation gives CASTPRGTYEQYF.

There are a few counts of this clone. The rearrangement joins TRBV4-2 to TRBJ2-2; D possibly corresponds to TRBD1 (7 bases). The V and J ends lost 0 bases and 7 bases respectively, with 15 bases between them. This CDR3 is built from 16 residues. CDR1 LGHNA and CDR2 YNFKEQ come from the germline V gene. CDR3 region: CASSQEGPGGSGELFF. The DNA of the CDR3 is TGTGCCAGCAGCCAAGAGGGGCCAGGGGGGAGCGGGGAGCTGTTTTTT.

V and J are TRBV27 and TRBJ2-1, with a weak D call TRBD2 (5 bases). There are 11 residues in the CDR3. The V and J ends lost 4 bases and 12 bases respectively, with 10 bases between them. Looked up from germline, CDR1 is MNHEY and CDR2 is SMNVEV (reference sequence). The CDR3 sequence: CASSSGLSQFF. CDR3 DNA: TGTGCCAGCAGTTCCGGACTTTCGCAGTTCTTC.

This chain joins TRBV27 and TRBJ2-5; 7 bases line up with TRBD1. J was trimmed by 5 bases and V by 5 bases; bases with no gene match: 11. Germline V gives CDR1 MNHEY, CDR2 SMNVEV (reference sequence). The CDR3 has 15 residues. This chain's CDR3 is CASSRRAQGDETQYF. For the CDR3, the DNA is TGTGCCAGCAGTCGGCGGGCCCAGGGGGATGAGACCCAGTACTTC.

This chain uses TRBV30 with TRBJ2-1; 10 bases agree with TRBD1. Germline CDR1 reads GTSNPN; CDR2 reads SVGIG (reference sequence). This CDR3 is 17 amino acids long. V gave up 5 bases and J gave up 7 bases; unmatched junction bases: 17. Here the CDR3 reads CAWAGQGLQWGGNEQFF. The CDR3 DNA is TGTGCCTGGGCGGGACAGGGGCTGCAATGGGGGGGGAATGAGCAGTTCTTC.